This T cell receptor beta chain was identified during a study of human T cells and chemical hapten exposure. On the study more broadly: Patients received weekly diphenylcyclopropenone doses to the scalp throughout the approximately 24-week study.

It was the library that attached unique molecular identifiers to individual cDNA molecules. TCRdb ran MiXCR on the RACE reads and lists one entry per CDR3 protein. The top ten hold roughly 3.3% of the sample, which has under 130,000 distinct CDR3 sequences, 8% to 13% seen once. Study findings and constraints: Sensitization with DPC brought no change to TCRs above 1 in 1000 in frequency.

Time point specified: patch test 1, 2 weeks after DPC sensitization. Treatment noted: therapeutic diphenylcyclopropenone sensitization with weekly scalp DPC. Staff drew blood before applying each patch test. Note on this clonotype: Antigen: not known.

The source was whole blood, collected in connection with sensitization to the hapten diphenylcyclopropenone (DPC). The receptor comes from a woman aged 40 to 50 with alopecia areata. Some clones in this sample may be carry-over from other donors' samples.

The CDR3 spells CSVVRAGGPSYEQYF. In DNA form, the CDR3 reads TGCAGCGTTGTAAGGGCGGGAGGGCCCTCCTACGAGCAGTACTTC. The genes are TRBV29-1 and TRBJ2-7; TRBD2 matches at 9 bases. Germline CDR1 is SQVTM and CDR2 is ANQGSEA. CDR3 length: 15 amino acids. Unmatched junction bases numbered 7, after V lost 4 bases and J lost 0 bases.